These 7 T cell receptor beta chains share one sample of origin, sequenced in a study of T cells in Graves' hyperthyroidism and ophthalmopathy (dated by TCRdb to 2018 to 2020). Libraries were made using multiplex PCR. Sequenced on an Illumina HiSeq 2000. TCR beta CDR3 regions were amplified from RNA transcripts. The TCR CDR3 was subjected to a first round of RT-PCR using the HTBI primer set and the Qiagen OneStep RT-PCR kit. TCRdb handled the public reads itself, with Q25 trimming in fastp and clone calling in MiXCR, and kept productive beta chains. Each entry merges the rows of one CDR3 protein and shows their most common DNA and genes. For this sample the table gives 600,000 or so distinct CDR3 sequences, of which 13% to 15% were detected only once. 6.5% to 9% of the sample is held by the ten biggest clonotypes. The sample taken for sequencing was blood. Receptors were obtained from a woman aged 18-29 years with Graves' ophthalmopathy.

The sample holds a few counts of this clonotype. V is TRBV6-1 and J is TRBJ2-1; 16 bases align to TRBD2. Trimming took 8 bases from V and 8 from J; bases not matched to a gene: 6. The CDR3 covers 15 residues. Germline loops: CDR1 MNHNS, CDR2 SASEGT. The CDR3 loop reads CASAKGTSGRDEQFF. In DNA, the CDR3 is TGTGCCAGCGCAAAGGGGACTAGCGGGAGGGATGAGCAGTTCTTC.

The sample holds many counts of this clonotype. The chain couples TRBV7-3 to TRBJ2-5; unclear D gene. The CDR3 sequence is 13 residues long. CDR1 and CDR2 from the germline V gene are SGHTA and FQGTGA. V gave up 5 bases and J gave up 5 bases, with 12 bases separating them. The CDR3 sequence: CASSRSDTETQYF. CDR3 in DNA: TGTGCCAGCAGCCGGAGTGATACGGAGACCCAGTACTTC.

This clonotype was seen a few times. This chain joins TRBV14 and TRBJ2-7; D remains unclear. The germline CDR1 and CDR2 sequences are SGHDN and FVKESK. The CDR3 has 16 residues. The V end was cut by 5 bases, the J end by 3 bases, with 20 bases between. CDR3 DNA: TGTGCCAGCAGCGCCCATCGGTCAGATCTACTCTACGAGCAGTACTTC. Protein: CASSAHRSDLLYEQYF.

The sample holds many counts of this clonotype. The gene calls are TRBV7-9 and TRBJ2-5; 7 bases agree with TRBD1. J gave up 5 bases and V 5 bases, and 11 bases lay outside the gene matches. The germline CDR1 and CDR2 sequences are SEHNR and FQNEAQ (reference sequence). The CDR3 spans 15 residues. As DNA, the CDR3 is TGTGCCAGCAGCCCCAGACAGGGTCCCCGGGAGACCCAGTACTTC. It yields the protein CASSPRQGPRETQYF.

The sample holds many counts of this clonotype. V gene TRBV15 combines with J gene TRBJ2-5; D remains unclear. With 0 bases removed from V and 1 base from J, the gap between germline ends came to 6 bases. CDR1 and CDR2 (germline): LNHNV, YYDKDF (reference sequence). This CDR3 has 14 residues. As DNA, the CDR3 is TGTGCCACCAGCAGAGATCATGGCCAAGAGACCCAGTACTTC. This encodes CATSRDHGQETQYF.

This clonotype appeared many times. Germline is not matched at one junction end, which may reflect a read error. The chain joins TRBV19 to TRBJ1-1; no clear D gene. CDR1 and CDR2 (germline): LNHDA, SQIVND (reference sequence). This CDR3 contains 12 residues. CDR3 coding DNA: TGCGCCAGCAGCTTGGAAGGCACTGAAGCTTTCTTT. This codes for CASSLEGTEAFF.

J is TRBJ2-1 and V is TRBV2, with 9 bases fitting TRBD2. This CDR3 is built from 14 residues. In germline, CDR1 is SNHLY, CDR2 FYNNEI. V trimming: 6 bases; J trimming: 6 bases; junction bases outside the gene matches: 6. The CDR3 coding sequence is TGTGCCAGCAGCTTATCTAGCGGGACCAATGAGCAGTTCTTC. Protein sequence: CASSLSSGTNEQFF.